This T cell receptor (beta chain) was captured in a study of early T cells in non-severe SARS-CoV-2 infection. General study findings and limits: Missing private and CD4 specificities, VDJdb matching favored anti-spike CD8 responses.

This clonotype was counted between two and nine times. Its target is unknown. At one end, the junction sequence differs from germline, possibly due to a read error. From the 5' RACE reads, TCRdb called clonotypes with MiXCR, one entry per CDR3 protein. The sample shows around 70,000 distinct CDR3 sequences, approximately 9.1% of them seen only once. CDR3 length: 15 amino acids. Germline CDR1 reads ENHRY; CDR2 reads SYGVKD. The origin of this receptor is an adult who was a healthcare worker with PCR-confirmed SARS-CoV-2 infection or an uninfected control (not recorded which). This sequence joins TRBV10-3 and TRBJ2-7; 9 positions agree with TRBD1. Sequenced input: whole blood. The DNA for the CDR3 is TGTGCCATCGGTGAGTCCGGGACAGGGAGCTACGAGCAGTACTTC. Translating gives CAIGESGTGSYEQYF.